These 5 T cell receptor beta chains share one sample of origin, sequenced in a study of blood T cell repertoires in COVID-19. Generated by immunoSEQ multiplex PCR, the TCRdb table keeps only in-frame clones and is missing some. The sample yields 250,000 to 400,000 clones, 90% seen once. Material: peripheral blood. Receptors originate from a woman aged 25 to 39 with COVID-19, enrolled during active disease.

The rearrangement links TRBV2 to TRBJ1-2; TRBD1 aligns across 7 bases. Trimming took 11 bases from V and 5 from J; bases not matched to a gene: 11. The CDR3 extends over 13 amino acids. The germline V gene encodes CDR1 SNHLY and CDR2 FYNNEI. CDR3 protein: CAGTRDSGYGYTF. The CDR3 DNA reads as TGTGCCGGAACAAGGGACAGCGGATATGGCTACACCTTC.

CDR3 region: CASSIRQGGPYTEAFF. DNA for the CDR3: TGCGCCAGCAGCATCCGACAGGGGGGTCCTTACACTGAAGCTTTCTTT. The chain recombines TRBV5-1 with TRBJ1-1; the match to TRBD1 covers 9 bases. CDR3 length: 16 amino acids. The ends lost 4 bases at V and 3 bases at J; junction bases unmatched: 10. Germline V CDR1 and CDR2: SGHRS, YFSETQ. The whole variable domain, filled in from reference TRBV5-1 and TRBJ1-1, reads KAGVTQTPRYLIKTRGQQVTLSCSPISGHRSVSWYQQTPGQGLQFLFEYFSETQRNKGNFPGRFSGRQFSNSRSEMNVSTLELGDSALYLCASSIRQGGPYTEAFFGQGTRLTVV.

V gene TRBV6-2 or TRBV6-3 combines with J gene TRBJ2-1; possibly TRBD1 for D (5 bases). The V gene lost 5 bases and the J gene lost 6 bases, with 17 bases spanning the gap. Germline V gene sequence: CDR1 MNHEY, CDR2 SVGEGT. This CDR3 spans 15 amino acids. The CDR3 sequence is CASSRPSDSSNEQFF. The DNA for the CDR3 is TGTGCCAGCAGTAGGCCCTCTGACAGCAGCAATGAGCAGTTCTTC.

On this clone: The same CDR3 can be traced to other DNA sequences in this sample. The chain uses TRBV6-5 and TRBJ1-1; TRBD1 agrees at 7 bases. Germline CDR1 is MNHEY and CDR2 is SVGAGI. The CDR3 is 14 amino acids. The J segment lost 2 bases and the V segment lost 2 bases, leaving 2 bases of the junction unmatched. The CDR3, as DNA: TGTGCCAGCAGTTACAGGGGGCGAAACACTGAAGCTTTCTTT. This gives the protein CASSYRGRNTEAFF.

The chain links TRBV27 to TRBJ2-1; D is unresolved. This CDR3 is built from 11 residues. The V end was cut by 5 bases, the J end by 7 bases, with 6 bases between. CDR1 and CDR2 from the germline V gene are MNHEY and SMNVEV (reference sequence). The CDR3 reads CASSVRNEQFF. CDR3 in DNA: TGTGCCAGCAGTGTGAGGAATGAGCAGTTCTTC.